This T cell receptor (beta chain) was obtained from a study of radiation and T cells in renal cell carcinoma. Profiling relied on immunoSEQ multiplex PCR, and the TCRdb table lists in-frame clones only, not all of them. The sample has 80,000 or so clones, roughly 87% seen once. Time point described: blood 4 weeks post-SBRT, at nephrectomy. Treatment indicated: 15 Gy SBRT to primary tumor, nephrectomy 4 weeks later. Nephrectomy followed 15 Gy stereotactic body radiation by 4 weeks. The patient's renal cell carcinoma had clear cell pathology. With regard to this clone: What it recognizes is unknown.

Study findings and constraints: Pretreatment tumor biopsies were lacking, so baseline clonotypes are unknown.

Germline V CDR1 and CDR2: SGHVS, FQNEAQ. V was trimmed by 0 bases and J by 0 bases, leaving 2 bases between them. The CDR3 totals 13 residues. Here the sequenced sample was blood, taken from a patient whose treatment included radiotherapy and nephrectomy. This sequence joins TRBV7-8 and TRBJ1-1; D call uncertain. The origin of this receptor is a woman aged 70-85 years with renal cell carcinoma. CDR3 amino acids: CASSLAMNTEAFF. The CDR3 DNA follows: TGTGCCAGCAGCTTAGCTATGAACACTGAAGCTTTCTTT.